This TCR beta chain is from a study of blood T cell repertoires in COVID-19. Trimming cost V 5 bases and J 8 bases; bases outside gene matches: 2. The CDR3 consists of 11 residues. In germline, CDR1 is MDHEN, CDR2 SYDVKM. Using immunoSEQ multiplex PCR, the repertoire was profiled, and TCRdb retains in-frame clones only, with some absent. Of about 270,000 clones detected, 84% appear once; the ten largest clones hold roughly 1.6%. The clonotype comes from a human donor with COVID-19, enrolled during active disease. The donor label of this sample is uncertain. The sequenced sample consisted of peripheral blood. The V and J genes are TRBV28 and TRBJ1-2; 7 bases map to TRBD1. The CDR3 is CASSRQGGYTF. In DNA form, the CDR3 reads TGTGCCAGCAGTCGACAGGGAGGCTACACCTTC.